In this sample, the clone carrying this TCR beta chain turned up once. This CDR3 has 13 residues. The germline V and J ends were trimmed by 3 bases and 2 bases, with 7 bases remaining between them. Germline V gives CDR1 SGHTA, CDR2 FQGNSA. In the original processing: Reference gene primer amplification in the assay estimated nucleated cell counts. Method: immunoSEQ multiplex PCR; TCRdb's copy keeps in-frame clones and lacks some. V and J calls and clone size come straight from that table; D and trimming were deduced from the DNA. Here the sample spans 100,000 to 150,000 clones, around four fifths being singletons. The source of the sample is a study of blood T cell repertoires in COVID-19. About the study: Sites across the United States, Italy and Spain contributed samples from acute and convalescent COVID-19. PBMCs, B-cell-depleted T cells, or T cells provided the cDNA or gDNA that made up the material.

The receptor comes from a human donor in a cohort sampled during active COVID-19. This sequence joins TRBV7-2 and TRBJ1-1; D uncertain. Sequencing was carried out using peripheral blood. CDR3 residues: CASSFTGNTEAFF. In DNA form, the CDR3 reads TGTGCCAGCAGCTTTACGGGAAACACTGAAGCTTTCTTT.